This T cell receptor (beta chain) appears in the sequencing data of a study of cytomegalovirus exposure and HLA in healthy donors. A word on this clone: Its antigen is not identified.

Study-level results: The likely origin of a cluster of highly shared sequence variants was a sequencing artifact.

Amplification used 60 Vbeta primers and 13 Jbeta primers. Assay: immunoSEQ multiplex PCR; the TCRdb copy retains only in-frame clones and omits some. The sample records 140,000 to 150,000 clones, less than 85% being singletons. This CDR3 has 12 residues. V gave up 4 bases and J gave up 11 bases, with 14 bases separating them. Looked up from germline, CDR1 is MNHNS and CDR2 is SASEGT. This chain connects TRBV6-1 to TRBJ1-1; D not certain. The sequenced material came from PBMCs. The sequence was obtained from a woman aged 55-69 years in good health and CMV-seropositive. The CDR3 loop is CASSVFGGMAFF. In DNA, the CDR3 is TGTGCCAGCAGTGTATTTGGAGGAATGGCTTTCTTT.